This T cell receptor (beta chain) was sequenced during a study of blood T cell repertoires in COVID-19. The overall study: Material from acute and convalescent COVID-19 was sourced from the United States, Italy and Spain. Nucleic acid was either cDNA or gDNA, and it came from T cells, B-cell-depleted T cells, or PBMCs.

The assay was immunoSEQ multiplex PCR, and TCRdb's table has in-frame clones only and misses some. The data show fewer than 120,000 clones, more than 70% seen once. This clone was recorded only once. The CDR3 has 17 residues. CDR1 and CDR2 from the germline V gene are SGHTA and FQGNSA. V lost 0 bases, J lost 8 bases, and 20 bases lay in between. The chain has TRBV7-2 and TRBJ2-1; TRBD2 might be the D (5 bases). Sequencing input: peripheral blood. This sequence originates from a woman in her 50s with acute or convalescent COVID-19. The CDR3 loop reads CASSLARGPRRPHEQFF. DNA for the CDR3: TGTGCCAGCAGCTTAGCGCGCGGGCCGAGGAGACCCCATGAGCAGTTCTTC. Filled out from reference TRBV7-2 and TRBJ2-1, the complete variable domain reads GAGVSQSPSNKVTEKGKDVELRCDPISGHTALYWYRQSLGQGLEFLIYFQGNSAPDKSGLPSDRFSAERTGGSVSTLTIQRTQQEDSAVYLCASSLARGPRRPHEQFFGPGTRLTVL.